This note documents a single TCR beta chain sequence. Antigen specificity is unknown. The sample belongs to a study of shared clonotypes between healthy human individuals. Whole-study context: Each donor contributed plates that comprised three CD4 naive, three CD4 memory, two CD8 naive and one CD8 memory. Overall study findings and caveats: All-four-donor shared clonotypes had higher generation probabilities than non-shared clonotypes did. Between a handful of donors, naive CD4 clonotypes were shared at a level of around 5.1%.

Between the trimmed V and J ends, which lost 0 bases and 6 bases, there was a span of 11 bases. Germline CDR1 SEHNR, CDR2 FQNEAQ (reference sequence). The CDR3 has 15 residues. CD45RO-negative cells were positively selected for CCR7, leaving out terminally differentiated effector memory CD45RA+ cells. The DNA input per sorted-subset replicate PCR was roughly 0.2 ug, corresponding to roughly 31,000 T cell genomes. Data came from immunoSEQ multiplex PCR; TCRdb stores just in-frame clones and leaves some out. The table has under 850,000 clones, almost 95% seen once. V usage is TRBV7-9 and J usage is TRBJ2-2, with D perhaps TRBD1 (6 bases). Sequences were obtained from naive CD8+ T cells sorted from blood. This TCR was recovered from a man aged 25 to 40 in good health. DNA for the CDR3: TGTGCCAGCAGCTTAGCCGGGCAGGGGTCCGGGGAGCTGTTTTTT. Amino acid sequence: CASSLAGQGSGELFF.